This paragraph reports one TCR beta chain. This entry is derived from a study of T cells in Graves' hyperthyroidism and ophthalmopathy. Across the whole study: Initial diagnosis, before any treatment, was when peripheral blood was collected.

The CDR3 regions of TCR beta were amplified from RNA transcripts. Primed by the HTBI set, a first-round RT-PCR was run on the TCR CDR3. TCRdb passed the multiplex PCR reads through MiXCR, listing each CDR3 protein once. Found here are 500,000 to 650,000 distinct CDR3 sequences, roughly 14% of them singletons; the top ten hold around 13%. V gave up 3 bases and J gave up 5 bases; unmatched junction bases: 7. Germline values: CDR1 SGHRS, CDR2 YFSETQ. CDR3 length: 16 residues. Patients with uncontrolled infections, other autoimmune diseases, pregnancy or lactation were excluded. The diagnostic basis comprised clinical symptoms, serum thyroxine and TRAb, thyroid ultrasound and orbital computed tomography.

Sequencing was performed on blood. The clonotype comes from a woman between 45 and 65 years old with Graves' ophthalmopathy. The chain couples TRBV5-1 to TRBJ2-5; TRBD2 agrees at 13 bases. CDR3 coding DNA: TGCGCCAGCAGCTCTAAACTAGCGGGAGGGTCCGAGACCCAGTACTTC. It encodes CASSSKLAGGSETQYF.